This T cell receptor beta chain was identified in a study of blood T cells in healthy people across ages. This clonotype was seen a handful of times. CDR1 is SGDLS and CDR2 is YYNGEE in the germline V gene. CDR3 size: 11 residues. Trimming cost V 4 bases and J 7 bases, with 8 bases left between them. The use of a sample-barcoded 5' primer and a J-beta primer mix characterized a second PCR of roughly 6 to 12 cycles. TCRdb reprocessed the 5' RACE reads via MiXCR and lists one record per CDR3 protein. This table has roughly 800,000 distinct CDR3 sequences, 35% to 40% appearing once. Sequenced input: blood. This receptor was obtained from a man younger than 35 in good health. The V gene is TRBV9, the J gene TRBJ1-2, with D unresolved. CDR3 sequence: CASSPGCGYTF. The CDR3 region has the DNA TGTGCCAGCAGCCCGGGGTGTGGCTACACCTTC.